The 14 T cell receptor beta chains listed next were all sequenced from one sample in a study of PD-L1 blockade in urothelial cancer. Here immunoSEQ multiplex PCR was the method, and the copy in TCRdb shows in-frame clones only, minus some. The table shows about 91,000 clones, with roughly 83% occurring only once. The time point here: peripheral blood 6 weeks after treatment start. The material sequenced was PBMCs, taken around atezolizumab (anti-PD-L1) treatment. All receptors derive from a man aged 70-80 years with urothelial cancer.

Concerning this clone: Within the sample, other DNA sequences also encode this same CDR3. The V call is TRBV4-3, the J call TRBJ1-4, with 7 bases fitting TRBD1. V lost 3 bases, J lost 1 base, and 2 bases stayed unmatched. Germline-derived CDR1 and CDR2 are LGHNA and YSLEER. The CDR3 sequence is 15 residues long. Here the CDR3 reads CASSQNRGTNEKLFF. The CDR3 coding sequence is TGCGCCAGCAGCCAGAACAGGGGAACTAATGAAAAACTGTTTTTT.

The table lists this clone with a count of one. V is TRBV18 and J is TRBJ2-5, with 7 bases lining up with TRBD1. The CDR3 covers 15 residues. Germline V gene sequence: CDR1 KGHSH, CDR2 LQKENI. The V segment lost 6 bases and the J segment 4 bases; nucleotides outside the gene matches: 11. The CDR3 loop is CASSPTTGLPETQYF. Written as DNA, the CDR3 is TGTGCCAGCTCCCCGACGACAGGGCTACCAGAGACCCAGTACTTC.

The chain's CDR3 is CASSQDPTRGGTGELFF. The DNA of the CDR3 is TGCGCCAGCAGCCAAGATCCCACTCGGGGTGGCACCGGGGAGCTGTTTTTT. The V call is TRBV4-1, the J call TRBJ2-2, with D possibly being TRBD2 (5 bases). CDR3 size: 17 residues. Germline values: CDR1 MGHRA, CDR2 YSYEKL. V lost 0 bases and J lost 4, with 15 bases in between.

As regards this clone: The junction departs from germline at one end; a sequencing error may be responsible. This specimen includes other DNA sequences encoding the same CDR3. The V call is TRBV5-1, the J call TRBJ2-7, with 13 bases lining up with TRBD2. In germline, CDR1 is SGHRS, CDR2 YFSETQ. This CDR3 comprises 16 residues. CDR3 nucleotide sequence: TGCGCCAGCAGCCCAAGGACTAGCGGGGGCGGGAACGAGCAGTACTTT. Protein sequence: CASSPRTSGGGNEQYF.

V is TRBV29-1 and J is TRBJ2-3, with a tentative D call TRBD1 (6 bases). V lost 3 bases and J 0 bases, leaving 13 bases between the germline ends. CDR1 SQVTM and CDR2 ANQGSEA come from the germline V gene. CDR3 length: 15 amino acids. The DNA of the CDR3 is TGCAGCGTTGATCGGACAGCCCATAGCACAGATACGCAGTATTTT. Protein product: CSVDRTAHSTDTQYF.

The V call is TRBV14, the J call TRBJ1-2; D is unresolved. The CDR3 totals 12 residues. Trimming removed 4 bases at V and 2 bases at J, with 5 bases between. From germline, CDR1 is SGHDN and CDR2 FVKESK. CDR3 nucleotides: TGTGCCAGCAGCCGACAAAACTATGGCTACACCTTC. It codes for CASSRQNYGYTF.

The rearrangement uses TRBV7-8 and TRBJ2-7, with 9 bases matching TRBD1. Germline V gene lookup returns CDR1 SGHVS and CDR2 FQNEAQ. The CDR3 sequence is 16 residues long. V trimming: 1 base; J trimming: 7 bases; junction bases outside the gene matches: 11. CDR3 coding DNA: TGTGCCAGCAGCTTAGAGGCCGGGACAGGGTTTGTAGAGCAGTACTTC. Encoded protein: CASSLEAGTGFVEQYF.

This clone was found once. The chain uses TRBV6-6 and TRBJ2-5; 7 bases align to TRBD2. The germline gives CDR1 MNHNY, CDR2 SVGAGI (reference sequence). V trimming: 8 bases; J trimming: 4 bases; junction bases outside the gene matches: 10. The CDR3 has 14 amino acids. In DNA form, the CDR3 reads TGTGCCAGCCGCCGGGACTACCCTAGAGAGACCCAGTACTTC. This sequence encodes CASRRDYPRETQYF.

This clone occurred once. This CDR3 reads CASKLGGQGYYGYTF. The CDR3 coding sequence is TGTGCCAGCAAGCTAGGGGGACAGGGGTACTATGGCTACACCTTC. The V gene is TRBV2, the J gene TRBJ1-2; 10 nucleotides match TRBD1. The CDR3 totals 15 residues. V gave up 7 bases and J gave up 3 bases; unmatched junction bases: 8. CDR1 SNHLY and CDR2 FYNNEI come from the germline V gene.

This chain connects TRBV4-1 to TRBJ2-1, with 9 bases aligning to TRBD2. CDR1 MGHRA and CDR2 YSYEKL come from the germline V gene. V lost 1 base and J lost 1; bases outside the gene matches: 2. There are 16 residues in the CDR3. The DNA for the CDR3 is TGCGCCAGCAGCCAAGTAGCGGGAGAATCCTACAATGAGCAGTTCTTC. It encodes CASSQVAGESYNEQFF.

Comment on this clone: Other DNA sequences in the sample encode the same CDR3. CDR3 in DNA: TGTGCCATCAGTCTAGCGGGAGACACAGATACGCAGTATTTT. It specifies CAISLAGDTDTQYF. This chain connects TRBV10-3 to TRBJ2-3; 10 bases line up with TRBD2. V was pared by 5 bases and J by 2 bases, with 1 base of the junction left unmatched. Germline-derived CDR1 and CDR2 are ENHRY and SYGVKD. The CDR3 is made up of 14 amino acids.

The V gene is TRBV30, the J gene TRBJ1-4, with TRBD1 identical over 9 bases. From germline, CDR1 is GTSNPN and CDR2 SVGIG (reference sequence). V shed 0 bases, J shed 6 bases, and the junction held 5 bases outside the gene matches. The CDR3 extends over 15 amino acids. The CDR3 here is CAWSVPDRGDEKLFF. The CDR3 nucleotides read TGTGCCTGGAGTGTACCGGACAGGGGCGATGAAAAACTGTTTTTT.

The rearrangement joins TRBV7-9 to TRBJ1-2, with 12 bases aligning to TRBD1. The V and J ends lost 4 bases and 3 bases, in that order; junction bases with no gene match: 12. CDR3 size: 18 residues. Germline CDR1 is SEHNR and CDR2 is FQNEAQ (reference sequence). CDR3 protein: CASSSRAGQGAIDYGYTF. The CDR3 DNA follows: TGTGCCAGCAGCTCTCGGGCGGGACAGGGGGCCATAGACTATGGCTACACCTTC.

The J gene is TRBJ1-4, the V gene TRBV13; D is ambiguous. Trimming took 5 bases from V and 8 from J, leaving 9 bases between them. The CDR3 loop spans 12 amino acids. In germline, CDR1 is PRHDT, CDR2 FYEKMQ (reference sequence). The CDR3 region has the DNA TGTGCCAGCAGCCGCCGAGGAGAAAAACTGTTTTTT. Its protein product is CASSRRGEKLFF.